This section outlines one T cell receptor beta chain sequence together with its context. Its binding antigen is unknown. Within one base of it there is no much larger clone, and no base qualities were kept. The cohort comprised more than 550 healthy bone marrow donors. Cohort members were all nominally healthy when sampled, although unrecorded immune exposures were likely present. The donor tested CMV seropositive, placing the donor among the 290 or so seropositive members of the cohort. A peripheral blood sample was collected from each donor, and TCR beta sequencing was performed on peripheral blood mononuclear cells. The Qiagen DNeasy Blood Extraction Kit was used to extract genomic DNA from the blood cell samples. The junction shows trimming of 7 bases on V and 1 base on J, and the gene matches do not reach 12 bases of it. Reading from cysteine to phenylalanine, the CDR3 counts 18 amino acids. Only the CDR3 DNA is retained, 54 bases long and in frame from the first base. CDR1 and CDR2 are read off the germline V gene (reference sequence) as LNHDA and SQIVND.

The data stem from a study of cytomegalovirus exposure and HLA in healthy donors (dated by TCRdb to the late 2010s). General notes on the study: In an earlier analysis of 450 to 750 of the donors, 276 Gb of sequence data and some 100 million unique TCR beta sequences from about 179 million T cells were reported. Across approximately 420 genotyped donors of the cohort, an average of 235,054 unique TCR beta nucleotide sequences per donor were sequenced, and approximately 17% of those sequences were non-productive. Every discovery cohort repertoire had been produced on one sequencing platform. The T cell repertoires of several hundred subjects were profiled by immunosequencing and related to cytomegalovirus serostatus. Of the roughly 430 genotyped donors, approximately 83% fell in the genetic ancestry cluster associated with self-reported Caucasian donors. An early release that covered about 600 HLA-typed donors contained approximately 300 gigabases of sequencing data and some 87 million unique TCR sequences. The study combined high-throughput TCR immunosequencing, statistical association of individual TCRs with disease status, and machine learning to predict cytomegalovirus infection status. In addition to the first cohort of hundreds of subjects, a separate validation cohort of under 150 different subjects was used. Four or five DR-DQ haplotypes were treated as single units for association and clustering because of strong linkage in the cohort. The number of donors typed differed by locus, with about 629-640 for A, B, C, DRB1 and DQB1, around 500 for DQA1, approximately 580 for DPA1, and approximately 470 for DPB1. Genome-wide SNP genotypes for about 60% of the roughly 670 donors were used in a later genetic analysis, which treated that subset as a discovery cohort. An earlier analysis of some 500 of the donors used high-throughput TCR beta sequencing to judge whether each TCR beta V gene segment behaved as functional or pseudogenic. Alongside the repertoire data, information on donor age, sex, ethnicity and CMV serostatus was compiled. Class I and class II HLA loci were covered by the typing at four-digit resolution. The study was designed to test whether signatures of past pathogen exposure could be identified by cataloging public T cell receptors. In a later analysis, previously published TCR beta repertoires from fewer than 750 donors were re-analyzed and high-resolution HLA genotyping was added so that TCR occurrence patterns could be studied. Rather than drawing on any new phenotypic data, the later analysis identified candidate immune exposures from TCR beta sequences and the way those sequences occurred across donors. Summary of the overall study and its limitations: In a later analysis, TCR association rates were found to vary across HLA loci, with the most associated TCRs seen for DRB1 alleles and the fewest for HLA-C alleles. A later genetic analysis associated a missense DCLRE1C variant with V-gene and J-gene trimming of TCR beta chains, and an independent cohort replicated the association. An earlier analysis of approximately 590 of the donors showed that most TCR beta V segments appeared in productive rearrangements either about 90% or about 30% of the time, which broadly matched IMGT annotations. Across donors, most TCR sequences were observed very rarely, whereas some public TCRs were present in many individuals. Because counts were too low, under 20 rarely observed V segments, including chromosome 9 orphons, were left out of the earlier analysis of over 550 of the donors. Compared with the approximately 710-donor mean, donors in an Asian-associated ancestry cluster had fewer N-insertions in productive TCRs, according to a later genetic analysis. The cohort was sequenced for TCR beta chains only, and without alpha or paired-chain data the features that could be detected were limited. The 87-base-pair reads could not distinguish some IMGT-functional V segments, including TRBV6-2 and TRBV6-3, so those segments were excluded. According to a later analysis, most CMV-associated TCR beta chains appeared to be HLA-restricted, and the HLA associations seemed to be driven largely by CMV exposure. A later analysis associated 16,951 TCR beta sequences with specific HLA alleles at a false discovery rate of 0.05. Cytomegalovirus status was reported to be diagnosed by the classifier with high specificity and sensitivity in both the original and validation cohorts. A few of the identified cytomegalovirus-associated TCR beta chains were confirmed in vitro to be specific for cytomegalovirus antigens. The presence/absence analyses assumed that sequencing depth was roughly uniform across donors, and that assumption may not be true. In a later analysis, several top co-occurrence clusters were reported to appear linked to parvovirus B19, influenza, CMV and Epstein-Barr virus. A cluster of highly shared sequence variants was judged likely to be a technical artifact of the sequencing pipeline. In a later analysis, HLA-associated TCR beta chains showed more clonal expansion and lower generation probabilities than non-associated chains that were equally common. It was suggested by the authors that the approach could potentially be generalized to other disease states and immunological phenotypes. CMV serostatus was the only immune exposure information available for the cohort. A further reported finding was that TCR beta sequences accurately predicted the HLA-A and HLA-B alleles for most subjects in the first cohort. The study gave a list of 150 to 200 TCR beta chains associated with cytomegalovirus. Correlated functional status among segregating V segments might be attributable to linkage disequilibrium, but an unknown experimental factor could not be ruled out. Assigning TCR associations to individual alleles was difficult when HLA alleles, especially DR and DQ, strongly co-occurred. Because some donors lacked HLA typing at each locus, the association tests relied only on the typed subset.

Libraries were made using the immunoSEQ multiplex PCR assay. For the multiplex PCR, a mixture combining 60 forward primers for TCR Vbeta segments and 13 reverse primers for TCR Jbeta segments was used. Amplification of the CDR3 region of rearranged TCR beta genes was performed with a multiplex PCR assay on genomic DNA. Amplified TCR beta libraries were sequenced as 87-base-pair reads on the Illumina HiSeq System. From the authors' description of their analysis: In a later analysis, about 80 million unique TCR beta chains were counted across the 690 or so repertoires, and roughly 9.9 million of these chains were shared by at least two donors. To remove PCR and sequencing errors, raw reads were error-corrected and collapsed into unique sequences using a nearest-neighbor algorithm that merged closely related sequences. CDR3 sequences were aligned to IMGT reference sequences to assign V, D and J gene segments. Each retained sequence needed at least a six-nucleotide match to both a V gene segment and a J gene segment. Rearrangements were called productive when the CDR3 lacked stop codons and stayed in frame with V and J; all others were non-productive. CDR3 was defined by IMGT convention, running from the second conserved V-encoded cysteine to the conserved J-encoded phenylalanine. The earlier analysis of more than 450 of the donors excluded sequences that lacked an unambiguous match to a single V gene segment. In an earlier analysis of roughly 600 of the donors, a V segment was called functional when productive rearrangements were above 56.7%, and segregating when the standard deviation between donors exceeded 5%. A statistical classification framework was built to diagnose cytomegalovirus status from the catalog of TCR beta chain sequences. A later analysis assigned V and J genes by comparing TCR nucleotide sequences with IMGT/GENE-DB human TR gene sequences. Using the TCRdist pipeline, a later analysis assigned CDR3 sequences along with most-parsimonious VDJ recombination scenarios. In a later analysis, each TCR beta chain was defined by its CDR3 amino acid sequence together with its V-gene family, and reads lacking a unique V-gene family were excluded. In a later analysis, fewer than 650 highly shared, low-generation-probability nucleotide sequences were removed to address suspected cross-contamination and a sequencing artifact. In a later analysis, a clonal expansion index for each public chain was calculated from normalized within-repertoire ranks of inferred template counts. Generation probabilities in a later analysis came from a VDJ recombination model fitted to out-of-frame rearrangements, and those results were checked against IGoR. A later analysis scored TCR-TCR, TCR-HLA and TCR-CMV co-occurrence with hypergeometric tests, applying a repertoire-size bias correction to TCR pairs. In a later analysis, false discovery rates were estimated by permuting HLA or CMV assignments 20 times. In a later analysis, co-occurring TCRs were grouped using DBSCAN, with TCRdist sequence similarity added in when clustering inside HLA-allele-positive subsets. For co-occurrence clustering, repertoires with fewer than 30,000 or more than 120,000 public chains were excluded, along with five repertoires with anomalous nucleotide sharing. TCRdb's version of the immuneACCESS table is confined to in-frame rearrangements and falls short of the full clone set. An unresolved V gene accounts for under half of the shortfall where checked; the remainder is of unknown origin. From that table come the V and J calls and clone size; the DNA was used to work out D and trimming. The sample yields around 110,000 clones; 79% were counted once. 3.5% to 4.5% of the sample belongs to the ten largest clones.

The material sequenced was PBMCs. The TCR comes from a man aged 25 to 40 in good health and CMV-seropositive. The chain was built from TRBV19 and TRBJ2-2; 10 bases in the junction line up with TRBD2. The nucleotide sequence reads as follows: TGTGCCAGTATGCGAGGGCTAGCGGGAGTCTGGAACACCGGGGAGCTGTTTTTT. This encodes CASMRGLAGVWNTGELFF. Outside the CDR3, residues come from the reference TRBV19 and TRBJ2-2 proteins, so the full variable domain is: DGGITQSPKYLFRKEGQNVTLSCEQNLNHDAMYWYRQDPGQGLRLIYYSQIVNDFQKGDIAEGYSVSREKKESFPLTVTSAQKNPTAFYLCASMRGLAGVWNTGELFFGEGSRLTVL.